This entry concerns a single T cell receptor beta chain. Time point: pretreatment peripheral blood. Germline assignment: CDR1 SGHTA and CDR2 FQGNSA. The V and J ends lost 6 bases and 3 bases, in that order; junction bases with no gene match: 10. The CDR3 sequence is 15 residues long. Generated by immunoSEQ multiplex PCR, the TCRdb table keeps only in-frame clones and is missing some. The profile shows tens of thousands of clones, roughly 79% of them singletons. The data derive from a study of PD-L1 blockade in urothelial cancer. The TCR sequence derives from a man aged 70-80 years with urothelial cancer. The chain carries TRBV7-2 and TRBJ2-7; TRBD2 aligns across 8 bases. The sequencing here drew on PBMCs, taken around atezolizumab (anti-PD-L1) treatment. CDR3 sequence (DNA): TGTGCCAGCAGGCCCGCCCCCGCGGGAGGCTACGAGCAGTACTTC. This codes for CASRPAPAGGYEQYF.